Described below is a single T cell receptor (beta chain) sequence and its context. The antigen is not known. TCRdb re-called the 5' RACE reads and catalogs CDR3 proteins one per entry, DNA excluded. The sample yields 350,000 to 550,000 distinct CDR3 sequences, of which the top ten take up 2.4%. Germline V gene lookup returns CDR1 ENHRY and CDR2 SYGVKD. The CDR3 has 18 amino acids. This entry belongs to a study of monozygotic twins with inflammatory bowel disease. Notes on the study in general: Some repertoire variability may stem from patients' differing immunosuppressive treatments.

The clonotype originates from a human donor with ulcerative colitis or Crohn's disease, or a healthy co-twin of an affected twin (not recorded which). V usage is TRBV10-3 and J usage is TRBJ2-1; TCRdb's D call of TRBD2 is untestable without DNA. The source material was blood. The CDR3 spells CAISESGASGSSYNEQFF.